These T cell receptor beta chains were read from a single sample in a study of blood T cell repertoires in COVID-19. Method: immunoSEQ multiplex PCR; TCRdb's copy keeps in-frame clones and lacks some. The sample records about 25,000 clones, around 90% being singletons. Sequenced sample: peripheral blood. These receptors were collected from a human donor with active COVID-19. The donor label of this sample is uncertain. The CDR3 runs from the conserved cysteine through the conserved F or W. Fields, in order: D gene, V gene, clone size, J gene, CDR3 DNA, CDR3 protein. A D gene is named only where the DNA matches it firmly. A row's size may be missing; if present it is once, few, many or a size class.

d_gene: TRBD1
v_gene: TRBV5-1
abundance: few
j_gene: TRBJ2-2
CDR3nt: TGCGCCAGCAGCTTCCGGGGACAGGGCTACACCGGGGAGCTGTTTTTT
CDR3aa: CASSFRGQGYTGELFF

d_gene: TRBD2
v_gene: TRBV7-6
abundance: -
j_gene: TRBJ2-1
CDR3nt: TGTGCCAGCAGCTTTGGGACTAGCGGGATGTTTGGCTACAATGAGCAGTTCTTC
CDR3aa: CASSFGTSGMFGYNEQFF

d_gene: -
v_gene: TRBV2
abundance: -
j_gene: TRBJ2-7
CDR3nt: TGTGCCAGCAGTGTGGACTACACCCAGTACGAGCAGTACTTC
CDR3aa: CASSVDYTQYEQYF

d_gene: TRBD2
v_gene: TRBV6-2/TRBV6-3
abundance: -
j_gene: TRBJ2-1
CDR3nt: TGTGCCAGCAGTTCCACTGAGCGGGAGGGCAATGAGCAGTTCTTC
CDR3aa: CASSSTEREGNEQFF

d_gene: TRBD1
v_gene: TRBV12-5
abundance: few
j_gene: TRBJ2-1
CDR3nt: TGTGCTAGTGGTTCATCAGGGGGCTGGAATGAGCAGTTCTTC
CDR3aa: CASGSSGGWNEQFF

d_gene: -
v_gene: TRBV6-5
abundance: -
j_gene: TRBJ1-2
CDR3nt: TGTGCCAGCAGTCCAACAGGGTATGGCTACACCTTC
CDR3aa: CASSPTGYGYTF

d_gene: -
v_gene: TRBV6-2/TRBV6-3
abundance: -
j_gene: TRBJ2-5
CDR3nt: TGTGCCAGCAGTCTGGACACGAGAAAAGAGACCCAGTACTTC
CDR3aa: CASSLDTRKETQYF

d_gene: TRBD1
v_gene: TRBV24-1
abundance: -
j_gene: TRBJ1-5
CDR3nt: TGTGCCACCAGTACAGGGGGAGGCAATCAGCCCCAGCATTTT
CDR3aa: CATSTGGGNQPQHF

d_gene: -
v_gene: TRBV29-1
abundance: -
j_gene: TRBJ1-1
CDR3nt: TGCAGCGTGAGGACAGCCCCCACTGAAGCTTTCTTT
CDR3aa: CSVRTAPTEAFF

d_gene: -
v_gene: TRBV7-3
abundance: -
j_gene: TRBJ2-1
CDR3nt: TGTGCCAGCAGCTATACTAGCATCAATGAGCAGTTCTTC
CDR3aa: CASSYTSINEQFF

d_gene: TRBD1
v_gene: TRBV12-5
abundance: -
j_gene: TRBJ1-1
CDR3nt: TGTGCTAGTGGTTTCGCAGGGGGCACTGAAGCTTTCTTT
CDR3aa: CASGFAGGTEAFF

d_gene: TRBD2
v_gene: TRBV18
abundance: -
j_gene: TRBJ2-2
CDR3nt: TGTGCCAGCTCACCACCGCGGGGGGCCGGCGGGGAGCTGTTTTTT
CDR3aa: CASSPPRGAGGELFF

d_gene: -
v_gene: TRBV28
abundance: -
j_gene: TRBJ2-2
CDR3nt: TGTGCCAGCAAGCCCCCGGGGGTTTCGGTCACCGGGGAGCTGTTTTTT
CDR3aa: CASKPPGVSVTGELFF

d_gene: TRBD1
v_gene: TRBV9
abundance: -
j_gene: TRBJ2-3
CDR3nt: TGTGCCAGCAGCGCCCAAGCGGGACAGGGTTCCGATACGCAGTATTTT
CDR3aa: CASSAQAGQGSDTQYF

d_gene: -
v_gene: TRBV6-5
abundance: -
j_gene: TRBJ1-6
CDR3nt: TGTGCCAGCAGTCTACAGGGCCCACCCCTCCACTTT
CDR3aa: CASSLQGPPLHF

d_gene: -
v_gene: TRBV30
abundance: -
j_gene: TRBJ2-7
CDR3nt: TGTGCCTGGAGTGTGAACAGGGCCTACGAGCAGTACTTC
CDR3aa: CAWSVNRAYEQYF

d_gene: TRBD1
v_gene: TRBV28
abundance: -
j_gene: TRBJ1-6
CDR3nt: TGTGCCAGCGGATACAGGGGGCTTTGGGGATCACCCCTCCACTTT
CDR3aa: CASGYRGLWGSPLHF

d_gene: TRBD1
v_gene: TRBV5-1
abundance: -
j_gene: TRBJ1-1
CDR3nt: TGCGCCAGCAGCGGGACAGTAAAACCTACTGAAGAAGCTTTCTTT
CDR3aa: CASSGTVKPTEEAFF

d_gene: -
v_gene: TRBV12-2
abundance: -
j_gene: TRBJ2-1
CDR3nt: TGTGCAAGTCGCTTTACAGGGGCAAGGCAGTTCTTC
CDR3aa: CASRFTGARQFF

d_gene: -
v_gene: TRBV3-1/TRBV3-2
abundance: -
j_gene: TRBJ1-3
CDR3nt: TGTGCCAGCAGCCAAGCTCAGGGTATGGGAAACACCATATATTTT
CDR3aa: CASSQAQGMGNTIYF

d_gene: TRBD2
v_gene: TRBV5-5
abundance: -
j_gene: TRBJ2-7
CDR3nt: TGTGCCAGCAGCCTAGCGGTATCCTACGAGCAGTACTTC
CDR3aa: CASSLAVSYEQYF

d_gene: -
v_gene: TRBV3-1/TRBV3-2
abundance: -
j_gene: TRBJ2-1
CDR3nt: TGTGCCAGCAGCCACAGCGGGCTAAAGACCTACAATGAGCAGTTCTTC
CDR3aa: CASSHSGLKTYNEQFF

d_gene: -
v_gene: TRBV3-1/TRBV3-2
abundance: -
j_gene: TRBJ1-1
CDR3nt: TGTGCCAGCAGCCAAGGGGGGGGAGCTTTCTTT
CDR3aa: CASSQGGGAFF

d_gene: TRBD2
v_gene: TRBV7-9
abundance: once
j_gene: TRBJ2-5
CDR3nt: TGTGCCAGCAGTACCGGACTAGCGGGAGAGACCCAGTACTTC
CDR3aa: CASSTGLAGETQYF

d_gene: -
v_gene: TRBV5-1
abundance: -
j_gene: TRBJ2-3
CDR3nt: TGCGCCAGCAGCTCCTACAGCGGAGAAGGGACAGATACGCAGTATTTT
CDR3aa: CASSSYSGEGTDTQYF

d_gene: -
v_gene: TRBV6-5
abundance: -
j_gene: TRBJ2-7
CDR3nt: TGTGCCAGCAGTTACAAGTACAGTAGCTCCTACGAGCAGTACTTC
CDR3aa: CASSYKYSSSYEQYF

d_gene: TRBD1
v_gene: TRBV3-1/TRBV3-2
abundance: few
j_gene: TRBJ1-6
CDR3nt: TGTGCCAGCAGCCACGGGACAGGCAATTCACCCCTCCACTTT
CDR3aa: CASSHGTGNSPLHF

d_gene: TRBD2
v_gene: TRBV30
abundance: -
j_gene: TRBJ2-2
CDR3nt: TGTGCCTGGAGCGCAGCGGGAGGGAACACCGGGGAGCTGTTTTTT
CDR3aa: CAWSAAGGNTGELFF

d_gene: TRBD1
v_gene: TRBV28
abundance: -
j_gene: TRBJ1-5
CDR3nt: TGTGCCAGCAGTGCGGGACAGGGGTTAGTTCAGCCCCAGCATTTT
CDR3aa: CASSAGQGLVQPQHF

d_gene: TRBD1
v_gene: TRBV5-1
abundance: -
j_gene: TRBJ2-5
CDR3nt: TGCGCCAGCAGCCCTAGGACAGGCCAAGAGACCCAGTACTTC
CDR3aa: CASSPRTGQETQYF

d_gene: TRBD1
v_gene: TRBV9
abundance: -
j_gene: TRBJ1-6
CDR3nt: TGTGCCAGCAGCGGACGGACAGGGGAGCTTTCACCCCTCCACTTT
CDR3aa: CASSGRTGELSPLHF

d_gene: -
v_gene: TRBV28
abundance: -
j_gene: TRBJ2-7
CDR3nt: TGTGCCAGCATACCCCCAGGGGGGCCTTACGAGCAGTACTTC
CDR3aa: CASIPPGGPYEQYF

d_gene: -
v_gene: TRBV21-1
abundance: -
j_gene: TRBJ2-7
CDR3nt: TGTGCCAGCAGCAACCCCCAGGGGTCTACCTACGAGCAGTACTTC
CDR3aa: CASSNPQGSTYEQYF

d_gene: -
v_gene: TRBV6-2/TRBV6-3
abundance: few
j_gene: TRBJ2-1
CDR3nt: TGTGCCAGCAGTTACTCCCCGGAGGTCTACAATGAGCAGTTCTTC
CDR3aa: CASSYSPEVYNEQFF

d_gene: -
v_gene: TRBV11-3
abundance: -
j_gene: TRBJ1-2
CDR3nt: TGTGCCAGCAGCTTAGGTCCGGGAGGCTACACCTTC
CDR3aa: CASSLGPGGYTF

d_gene: TRBD2
v_gene: TRBV5-1
abundance: -
j_gene: TRBJ2-2
CDR3nt: TGCGCCAGCAGGCCCCTGACTAGCGGGAACACCGGGGAGCTGTTTTTT
CDR3aa: CASRPLTSGNTGELFF